The sequence of this TCR beta chain was determined in a study of blood T cells in healthy people across ages. General study results and limits: PBMCs were not sorted, which prevented a conclusive comparison of naive versus antigen-experienced cells.

CDR1 ENHRY and CDR2 SYGVKD come from the germline V gene. Trimming removed 7 bases from V and 5 bases from J; junction bases left unmatched: 5. There are 14 residues in the CDR3. This clonotype was found a few times. The antigen remains unidentified. With a J-beta primer mix and a sample-barcoded 5' primer, a second PCR ran about 7 to 12 cycles. TCRdb reprocessed the 5' RACE reads via MiXCR and lists one record per CDR3 protein. The sample shows more than 650,000 distinct CDR3 sequences, roughly 25% of them seen only once. This sample was shared with a second study, whose subject was T cells of mothers and their children. That work states: Normalized overlap was always slightly, never significantly, higher in related than unrelated mother-child pairs.

The rearrangement joins TRBV10-3 to TRBJ1-6; the match to TRBD1 covers 7 bases. This sequence was found in a boy between 10 and 17 years old in good health. Sequencing was carried out using blood. As DNA, the CDR3 is TGTGCCATCAAACAGGGGTTGAATAATTCACCCCTCCACTTT. Protein product: CAIKQGLNNSPLHF.